This T cell receptor (beta chain) was obtained from a study of T cell responses to AZD1222 COVID-19 vaccine. This CDR3 is built from 13 residues. V gave up 6 bases and J gave up 1 base, with 9 bases separating them. Germline V gene data show CDR1 as SNHLY and CDR2 as FYNNEI. As to this clone: No antigen is known for it.

Clones were sequenced by immunoSEQ multiplex PCR, and TCRdb holds only the in-frame ones, with some missing. The sample yields some 130,000 clones, 70% to 90% seen once. General observations from the study: Clonal diversity was possibly underestimated; the donors were predominantly white British and more often female.

This chain joins TRBV2 and TRBJ1-2; a possible D gene is TRBD1 (6 bases). This specimen was peripheral blood, taken on day 0 of AZD1222 vaccination. The source is an adult in good health. The CDR3 DNA reads as TGTGCCAGCAGGGGGGGCTTTAACTATGGCTACACCTTC. Protein product: CASRGGFNYGYTF.